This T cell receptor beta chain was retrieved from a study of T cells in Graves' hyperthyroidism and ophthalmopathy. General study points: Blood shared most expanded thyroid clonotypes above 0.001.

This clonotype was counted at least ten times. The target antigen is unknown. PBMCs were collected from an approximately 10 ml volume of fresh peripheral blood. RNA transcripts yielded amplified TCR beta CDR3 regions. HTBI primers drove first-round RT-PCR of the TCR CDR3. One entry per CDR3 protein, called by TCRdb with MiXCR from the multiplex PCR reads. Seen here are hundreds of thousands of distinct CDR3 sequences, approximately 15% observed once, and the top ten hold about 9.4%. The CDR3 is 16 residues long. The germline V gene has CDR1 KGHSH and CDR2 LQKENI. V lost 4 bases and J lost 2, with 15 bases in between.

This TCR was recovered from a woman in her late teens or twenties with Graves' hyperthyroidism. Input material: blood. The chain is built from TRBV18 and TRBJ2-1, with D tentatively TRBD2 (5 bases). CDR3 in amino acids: CASSLALGLAYNEQFF. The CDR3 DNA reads TGTGCCAGCTCACTAGCCTTAGGACTGGCCTACAATGAGCAGTTCTTC.